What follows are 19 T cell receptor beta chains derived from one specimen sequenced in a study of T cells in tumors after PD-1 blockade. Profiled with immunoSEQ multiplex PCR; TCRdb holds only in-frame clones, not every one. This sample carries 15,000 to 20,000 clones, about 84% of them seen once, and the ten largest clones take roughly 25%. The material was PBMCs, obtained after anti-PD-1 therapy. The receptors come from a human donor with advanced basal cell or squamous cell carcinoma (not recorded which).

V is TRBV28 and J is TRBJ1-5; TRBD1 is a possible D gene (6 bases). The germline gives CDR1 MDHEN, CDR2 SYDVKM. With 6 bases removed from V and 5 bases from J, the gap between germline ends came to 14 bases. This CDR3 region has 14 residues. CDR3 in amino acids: CASRRTDKDQPQHF. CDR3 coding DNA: TGTGCCAGCAGGAGGACAGATAAAGATCAGCCCCAGCATTTT.

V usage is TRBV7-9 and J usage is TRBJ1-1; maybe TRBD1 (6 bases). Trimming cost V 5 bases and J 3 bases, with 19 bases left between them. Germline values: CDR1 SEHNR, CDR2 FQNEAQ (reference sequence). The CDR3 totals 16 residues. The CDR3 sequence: CASSKTRGFGDTEAFF. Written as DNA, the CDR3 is TGTGCCAGCAGCAAGACGAGGGGGTTTGGGGACACTGAAGCTTTCTTT. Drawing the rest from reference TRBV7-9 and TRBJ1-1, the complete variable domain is DTGVSQNPRHKITKRGQNVTFRCDPISEHNRLYWYRQTLGQGPEFLTYFQNEAQLEKSRLLSDRFSAERPKGSFSTLEIQRTEQGDSAMYLCASSKTRGFGDTEAFFGQGTRLTVV.

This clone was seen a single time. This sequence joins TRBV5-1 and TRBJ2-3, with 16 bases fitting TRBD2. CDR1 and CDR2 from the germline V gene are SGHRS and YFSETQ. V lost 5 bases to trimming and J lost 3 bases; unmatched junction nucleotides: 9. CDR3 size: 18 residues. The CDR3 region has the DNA TGCGCCAGCAGTTTGAGGGGACTAGCGGGGGGGCGGACAGATACGCAGTATTTT. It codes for CASSLRGLAGGRTDTQYF. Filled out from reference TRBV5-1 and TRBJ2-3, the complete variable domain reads KAGVTQTPRYLIKTRGQQVTLSCSPISGHRSVSWYQQTPGQGLQFLFEYFSETQRNKGNFPGRFSGRQFSNSRSEMNVSTLELGDSALYLCASSLRGLAGGRTDTQYFGPGTRLTVL.

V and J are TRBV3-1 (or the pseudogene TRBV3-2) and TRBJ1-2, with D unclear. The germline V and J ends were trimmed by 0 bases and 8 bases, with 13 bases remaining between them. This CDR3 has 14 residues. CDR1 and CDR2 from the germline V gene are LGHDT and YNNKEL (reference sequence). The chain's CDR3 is CASSQDQVPRGYTF. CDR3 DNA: TGTGCCAGCAGCCAAGATCAAGTTCCCAGAGGCTACACCTTC.

This CDR3 is CASSYSRSRNEQFF. Here the CDR3 DNA reads TGTGCCAGCAGTTACTCGAGAAGCCGCAATGAGCAGTTCTTC. The genes are TRBV6-5 and TRBJ2-1; D is unclear. V was pared by 0 bases and J by 6 bases, with 9 bases between. The CDR3 length is 14 residues. The germline V gene has CDR1 MNHEY and CDR2 SVGAGI.

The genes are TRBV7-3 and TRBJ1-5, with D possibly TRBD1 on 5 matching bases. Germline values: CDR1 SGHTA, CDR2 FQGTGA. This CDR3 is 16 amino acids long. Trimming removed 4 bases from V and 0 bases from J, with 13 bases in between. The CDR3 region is CASSSRGTSSNQPQHF. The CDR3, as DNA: TGTGCCAGCAGCTCCCGAGGGACCTCTAGCAATCAGCCCCAGCATTTT.

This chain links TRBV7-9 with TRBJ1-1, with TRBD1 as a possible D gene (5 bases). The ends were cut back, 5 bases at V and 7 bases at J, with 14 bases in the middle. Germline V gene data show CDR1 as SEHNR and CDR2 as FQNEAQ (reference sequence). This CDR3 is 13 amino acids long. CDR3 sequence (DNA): TGTGCCAGCAGCATACTCAGGGTTGGTGAAGCTTTCTTT. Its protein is CASSILRVGEAFF.

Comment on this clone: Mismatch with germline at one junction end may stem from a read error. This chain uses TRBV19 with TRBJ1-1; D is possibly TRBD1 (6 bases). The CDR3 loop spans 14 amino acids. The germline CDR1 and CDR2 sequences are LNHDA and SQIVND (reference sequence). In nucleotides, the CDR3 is TGTACCAGTAGTAGGGGGTGGACGAACACTGAAGCTTTCTTT. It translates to CTSSRGWTNTEAFF.

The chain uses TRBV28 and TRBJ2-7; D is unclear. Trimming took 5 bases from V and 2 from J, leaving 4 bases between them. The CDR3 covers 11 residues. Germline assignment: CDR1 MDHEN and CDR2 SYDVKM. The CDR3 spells CASSLTYEQYF. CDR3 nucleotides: TGTGCCAGCAGTCTCACCTACGAGCAGTACTTC.

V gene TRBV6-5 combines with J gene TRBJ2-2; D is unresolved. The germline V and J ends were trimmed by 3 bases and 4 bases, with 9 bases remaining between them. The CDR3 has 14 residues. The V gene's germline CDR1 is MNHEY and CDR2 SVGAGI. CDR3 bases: TGTGCCAGCAGTTATGGCCACACCACCGGGGAGCTGTTTTTT. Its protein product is CASSYGHTTGELFF.

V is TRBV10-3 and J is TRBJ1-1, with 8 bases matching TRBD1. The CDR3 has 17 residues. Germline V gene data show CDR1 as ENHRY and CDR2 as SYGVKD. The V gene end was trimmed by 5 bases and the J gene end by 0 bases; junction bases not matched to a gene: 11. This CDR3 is CAISFQPGGSVNTEAFF. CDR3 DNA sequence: TGTGCCATCAGTTTCCAGCCAGGGGGCTCGGTGAACACTGAAGCTTTCTTT.

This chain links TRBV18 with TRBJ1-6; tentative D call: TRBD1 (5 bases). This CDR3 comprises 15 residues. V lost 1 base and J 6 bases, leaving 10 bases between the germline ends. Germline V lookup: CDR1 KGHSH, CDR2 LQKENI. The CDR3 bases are TGTGCCAGCTCACCACAGGGGCGCAGTAATTCACCCCTCCACTTT. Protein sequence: CASSPQGRSNSPLHF.

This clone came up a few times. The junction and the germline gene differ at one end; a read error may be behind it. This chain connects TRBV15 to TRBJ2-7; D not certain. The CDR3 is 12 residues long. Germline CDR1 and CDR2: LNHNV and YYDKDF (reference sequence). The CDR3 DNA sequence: TGTGCCACCAGCCGAGATTCCTACGAGCAGTACTTC. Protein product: CATSRDSYEQYF.

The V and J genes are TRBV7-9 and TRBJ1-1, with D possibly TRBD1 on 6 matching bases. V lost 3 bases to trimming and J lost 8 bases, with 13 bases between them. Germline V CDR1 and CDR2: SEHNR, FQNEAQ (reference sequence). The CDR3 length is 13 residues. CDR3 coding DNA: TGTGCCAGCAGCTTGGGACACCTCACCGAAGCTTTCTTT. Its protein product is CASSLGHLTEAFF.

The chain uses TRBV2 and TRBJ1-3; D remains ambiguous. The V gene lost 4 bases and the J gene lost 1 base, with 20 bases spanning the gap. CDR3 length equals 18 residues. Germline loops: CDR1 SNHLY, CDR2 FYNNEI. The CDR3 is CASSGQARPDMSGNTIYF. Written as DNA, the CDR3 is TGTGCCAGCAGTGGTCAGGCGCGCCCGGATATGTCTGGAAACACCATATATTTT.

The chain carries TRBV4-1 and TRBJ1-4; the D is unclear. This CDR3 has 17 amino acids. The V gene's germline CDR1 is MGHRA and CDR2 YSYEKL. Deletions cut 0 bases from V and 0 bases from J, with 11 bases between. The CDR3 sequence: CASSQDRAVATNEKLFF. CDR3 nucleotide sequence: TGCGCCAGCAGCCAAGATCGGGCTGTTGCAACTAATGAAAAACTGTTTTTT.

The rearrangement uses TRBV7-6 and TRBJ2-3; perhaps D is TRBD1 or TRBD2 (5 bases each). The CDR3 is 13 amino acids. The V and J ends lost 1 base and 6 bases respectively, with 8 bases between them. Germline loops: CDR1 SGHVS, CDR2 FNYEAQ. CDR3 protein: CASSLVEGDTQYF. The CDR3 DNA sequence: TGTGCCAGCAGCTTAGTAGAGGGGGATACGCAGTATTTT.

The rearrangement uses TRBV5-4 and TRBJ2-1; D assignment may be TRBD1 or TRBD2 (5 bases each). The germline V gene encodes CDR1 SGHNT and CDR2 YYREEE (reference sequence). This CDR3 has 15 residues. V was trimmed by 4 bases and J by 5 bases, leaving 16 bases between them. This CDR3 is CASSRDPDNNNEQFF. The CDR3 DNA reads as TGTGCCAGCAGCCGGGACCCAGATAATAACAATGAGCAGTTCTTC.

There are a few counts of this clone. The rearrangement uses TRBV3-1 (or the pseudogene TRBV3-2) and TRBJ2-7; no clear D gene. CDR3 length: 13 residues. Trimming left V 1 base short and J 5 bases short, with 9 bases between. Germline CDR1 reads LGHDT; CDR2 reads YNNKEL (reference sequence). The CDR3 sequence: CASSQGTAHEQYF. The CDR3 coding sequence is TGTGCCAGCAGCCAAGGTACAGCACACGAGCAGTACTTC.